Presented here are 2 T cell receptor beta chains from one specimen sequenced in a study of cytomegalovirus exposure and HLA in healthy donors. Use of 60 Vbeta and 13 Jbeta primers characterized the PCR. Libraries were prepared by immunoSEQ multiplex PCR; TCRdb keeps only in-frame clonotypes and omits some of them. The sample includes around 130,000 clones, about 73% of them seen just once. The sequenced sample consisted of PBMCs. Receptor source: a human donor in good health.

Written as DNA, the CDR3 is TGTGCCAGCTCGACCTACAGGGGGCGGGGCACTGAAGCTTTCTTT. It translates to CASSTYRGRGTEAFF. The V gene is TRBV27, the J gene TRBJ1-1, with TRBD1 matching 9 bases. V dropped 8 bases and J dropped 4; count of bases not matched to a gene: 11. This CDR3 region has 15 residues. Germline CDR1 reads MNHEY; CDR2 reads SMNVEV (reference sequence).

This chain connects TRBV4-1 to TRBJ1-2; D ambiguous. Germline V gives CDR1 MGHRA, CDR2 YSYEKL. V dropped 2 bases and J dropped 4 bases, with 17 bases sitting between them. The CDR3 has 16 residues. CDR3 loop: CASSQFAGGVGYGYTF. In DNA form, the CDR3 reads TGCGCCAGCAGCCAATTTGCGGGTGGGGTGGGCTATGGCTACACCTTC.